This T cell receptor beta chain was observed in a study of OX40 agonist ivuxolimab in advanced cancers. Study-level background: Each patient was given ivuxolimab into a vein every 2 weeks, at 0.01 to 10 mg/kg. The dose-escalation cohort was roughly 83% male, with a mean age of approximately 62 years, ranging roughly 23 to 90.

The V and J ends lost 5 bases and 6 bases, in that order; junction bases with no gene match: 9. The germline V gene encodes CDR1 SGHTA and CDR2 FQGNSA. The length of the CDR3 is 15 residues. Some clones are missing from TCRdb's copy, which holds only in-frame ones; the method was immunoSEQ multiplex PCR. The data contain about 55,000 clones, roughly three quarters of them singletons. Of note for this clone: Antigen: not known.

Study-wide findings and caveats: At 0.1-3.0 mg/kg, partial responders had clonal expansion among the lowest observed.

Sequencing used CD4+ or CD8+ T cells sorted from blood, obtained in a trial of the OX40 agonist ivuxolimab. The receptor was isolated from an adult with an advanced solid tumor such as melanoma, head and neck, liver or kidney cancer. The V gene is TRBV7-2, the J gene TRBJ2-4; 8 bases match TRBD1. The CDR3 region has the DNA TGTGCCAGCAGCCCAAGGACAGGGACCGGAAACATTCAGTACTTC. This translates into CASSPRTGTGNIQYF.